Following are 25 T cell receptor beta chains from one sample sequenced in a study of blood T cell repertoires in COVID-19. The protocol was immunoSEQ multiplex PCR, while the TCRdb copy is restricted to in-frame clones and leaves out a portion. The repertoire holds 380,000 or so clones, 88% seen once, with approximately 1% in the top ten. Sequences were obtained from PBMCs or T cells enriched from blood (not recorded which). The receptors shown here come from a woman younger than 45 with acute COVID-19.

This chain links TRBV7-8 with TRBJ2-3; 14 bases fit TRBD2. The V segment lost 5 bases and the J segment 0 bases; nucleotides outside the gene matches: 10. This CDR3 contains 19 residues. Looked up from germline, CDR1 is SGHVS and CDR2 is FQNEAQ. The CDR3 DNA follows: TGTGCCAGCAGCCCATTCCCGGGACTAGCGGGGGTTAGCACAGATACGCAGTATTTT. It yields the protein CASSPFPGLAGVSTDTQYF.

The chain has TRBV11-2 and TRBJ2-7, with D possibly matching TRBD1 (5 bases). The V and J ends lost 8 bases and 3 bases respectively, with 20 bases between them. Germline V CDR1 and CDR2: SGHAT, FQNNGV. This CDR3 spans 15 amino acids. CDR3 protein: CASRGVYETDYEQYF. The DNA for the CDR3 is TGTGCCAGCCGCGGCGTATATGAGACAGACTACGAGCAGTACTTC.

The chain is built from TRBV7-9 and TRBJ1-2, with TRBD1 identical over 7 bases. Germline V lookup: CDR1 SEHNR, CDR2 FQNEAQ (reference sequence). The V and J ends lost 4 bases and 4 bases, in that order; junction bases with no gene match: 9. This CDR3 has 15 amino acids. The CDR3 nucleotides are TGTGCCAGCAGCTCAACGACAGGGAAGACCTATGGCTACACCTTC. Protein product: CASSSTTGKTYGYTF.

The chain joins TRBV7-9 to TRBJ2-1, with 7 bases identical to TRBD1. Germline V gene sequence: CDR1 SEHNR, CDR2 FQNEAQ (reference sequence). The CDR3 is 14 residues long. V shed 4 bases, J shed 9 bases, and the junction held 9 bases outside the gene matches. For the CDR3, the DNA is TGTGCCAGCAGCTCGGAGGACAGGTGGATTGAGCAGTTCTTC. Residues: CASSSEDRWIEQFF.

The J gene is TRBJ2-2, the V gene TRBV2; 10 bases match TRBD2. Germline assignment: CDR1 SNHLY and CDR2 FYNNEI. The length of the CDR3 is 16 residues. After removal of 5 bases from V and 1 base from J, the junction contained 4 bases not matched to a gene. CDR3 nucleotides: TGTGCCAGCAGTCCCACTAGCGGGGTGAACACCGGGGAGCTGTTTTTT. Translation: CASSPTSGVNTGELFF. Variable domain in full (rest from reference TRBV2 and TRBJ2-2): EPEVTQTPSHQVTQMGQEVILRCVPISNHLYFYWYRQILGQKVEFLVSFYNNEISEKSEIFDDQFSVERPDGSNFTLKIRSTKLEDSAMYFCASSPTSGVNTGELFFGEGSRLTVL.

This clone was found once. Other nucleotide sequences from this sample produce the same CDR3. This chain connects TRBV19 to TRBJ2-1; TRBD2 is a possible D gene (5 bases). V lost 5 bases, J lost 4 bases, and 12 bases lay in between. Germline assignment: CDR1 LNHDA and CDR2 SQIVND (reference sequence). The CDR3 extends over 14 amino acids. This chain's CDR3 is CASSSGGGYNEQFF. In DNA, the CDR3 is TGTGCCAGTAGTTCAGGTGGAGGATACAATGAGCAGTTCTTC.

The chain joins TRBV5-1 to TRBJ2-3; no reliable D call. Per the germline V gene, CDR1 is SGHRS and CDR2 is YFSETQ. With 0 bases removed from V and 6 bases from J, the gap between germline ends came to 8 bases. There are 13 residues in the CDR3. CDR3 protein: CASSLVLADTQYF. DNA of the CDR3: TGCGCCAGCAGCTTGGTACTTGCCGATACGCAGTATTTT. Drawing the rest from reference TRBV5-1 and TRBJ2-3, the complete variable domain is KAGVTQTPRYLIKTRGQQVTLSCSPISGHRSVSWYQQTPGQGLQFLFEYFSETQRNKGNFPGRFSGRQFSNSRSEMNVSTLELGDSALYLCASSLVLADTQYFGPGTRLTVL.

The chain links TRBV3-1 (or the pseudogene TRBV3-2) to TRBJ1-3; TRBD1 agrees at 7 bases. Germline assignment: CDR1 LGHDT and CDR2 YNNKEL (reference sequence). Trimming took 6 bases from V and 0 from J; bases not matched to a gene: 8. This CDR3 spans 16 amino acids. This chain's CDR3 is CASSRTGASSGNTIYF. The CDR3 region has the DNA TGTGCCAGCAGTCGCACAGGGGCCTCCTCTGGAAACACCATATATTTT.

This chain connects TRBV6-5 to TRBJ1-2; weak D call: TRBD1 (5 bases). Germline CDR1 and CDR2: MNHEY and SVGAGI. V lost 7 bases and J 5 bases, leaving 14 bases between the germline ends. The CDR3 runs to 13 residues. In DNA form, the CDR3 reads TGTGCCAGCACCCACCGGGGGGGGTATGGCTACACCTTC. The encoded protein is CASTHRGGYGYTF.

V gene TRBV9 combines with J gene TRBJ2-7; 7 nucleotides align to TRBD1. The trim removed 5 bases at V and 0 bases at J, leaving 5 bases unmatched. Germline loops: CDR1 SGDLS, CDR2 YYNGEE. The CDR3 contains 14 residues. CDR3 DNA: TGTGCCAGCAGTCCCGGGACAGTCTCCTACGAGCAGTACTTC. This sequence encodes CASSPGTVSYEQYF. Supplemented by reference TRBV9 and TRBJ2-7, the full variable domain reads DSGVTQTPKHLITATGQRVTLRCSPRSGDLSVYWYQQSLDQGLQFLIQYYNGEERAKGNILERFSAQQFPDLHSELNLSSLELGDSALYFCASSPGTVSYEQYFGPGTRLTVT.

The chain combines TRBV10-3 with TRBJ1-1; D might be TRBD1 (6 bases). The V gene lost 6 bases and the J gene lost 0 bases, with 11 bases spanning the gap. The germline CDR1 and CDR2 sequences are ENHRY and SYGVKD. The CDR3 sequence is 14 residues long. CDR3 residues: CAIRRGGLNTEAFF. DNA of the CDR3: TGTGCCATCAGAAGGGGGGGGCTGAACACTGAAGCTTTCTTT.

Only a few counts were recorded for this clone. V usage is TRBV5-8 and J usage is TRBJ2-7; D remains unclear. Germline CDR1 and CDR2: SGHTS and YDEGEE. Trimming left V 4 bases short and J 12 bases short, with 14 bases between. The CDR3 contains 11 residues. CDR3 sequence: CASSLGKSGYF. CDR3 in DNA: TGTGCCAGCAGCCTTGGAAAGTCGGGGTACTTC.

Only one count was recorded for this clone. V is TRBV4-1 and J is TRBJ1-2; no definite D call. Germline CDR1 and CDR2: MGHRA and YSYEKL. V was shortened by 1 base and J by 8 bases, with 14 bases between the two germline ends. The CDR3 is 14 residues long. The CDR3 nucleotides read TGCGCCAGCAGCCAAGCTGCGGCGTCAAGGGGCTACACCTTC. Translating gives CASSQAAASRGYTF.

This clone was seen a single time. This chain's CDR3 is CASSIKAGNQPQHF. CDR3 bases: TGTGCCAGTAGTATCAAAGCCGGCAATCAGCCCCAGCATTTT. The V gene is TRBV19, the J gene TRBJ1-5; D is ambiguous. V was shortened by 3 bases and J by 2 bases, with 8 bases between the two germline ends. Germline values: CDR1 LNHDA, CDR2 SQIVND (reference sequence). This CDR3 contains 14 residues.

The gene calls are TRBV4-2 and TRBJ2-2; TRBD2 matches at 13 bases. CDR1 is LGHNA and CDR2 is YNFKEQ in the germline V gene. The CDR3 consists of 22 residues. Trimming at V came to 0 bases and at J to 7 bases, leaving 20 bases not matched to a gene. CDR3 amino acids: CASSQDGLAGAPLNEIDGELFF. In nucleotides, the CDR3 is TGTGCCAGCAGCCAAGATGGACTAGCGGGGGCACCTCTCAACGAGATCGACGGGGAGCTGTTTTTT.

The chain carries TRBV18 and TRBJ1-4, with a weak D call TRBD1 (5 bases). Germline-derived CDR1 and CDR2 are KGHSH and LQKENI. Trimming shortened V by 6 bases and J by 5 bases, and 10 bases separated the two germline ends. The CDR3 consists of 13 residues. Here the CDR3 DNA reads TGTGCCAGCTCCTATACAGGAAATGAAAAACTGTTTTTT. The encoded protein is CASSYTGNEKLFF.

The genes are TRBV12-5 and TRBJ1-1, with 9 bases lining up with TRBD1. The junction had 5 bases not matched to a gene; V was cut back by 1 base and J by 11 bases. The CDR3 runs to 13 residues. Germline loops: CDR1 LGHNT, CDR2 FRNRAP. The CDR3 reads CASGLGDRVPAFF. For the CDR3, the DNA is TGTGCTAGTGGTTTGGGGGACAGGGTGCCGGCTTTCTTT.

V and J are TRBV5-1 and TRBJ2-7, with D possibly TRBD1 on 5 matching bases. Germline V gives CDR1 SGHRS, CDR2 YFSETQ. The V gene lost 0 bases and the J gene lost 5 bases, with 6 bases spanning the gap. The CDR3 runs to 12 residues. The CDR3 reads CASSLAGNEQYF. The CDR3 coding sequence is TGCGCCAGCAGCTTGGCAGGGAACGAGCAGTACTTC.

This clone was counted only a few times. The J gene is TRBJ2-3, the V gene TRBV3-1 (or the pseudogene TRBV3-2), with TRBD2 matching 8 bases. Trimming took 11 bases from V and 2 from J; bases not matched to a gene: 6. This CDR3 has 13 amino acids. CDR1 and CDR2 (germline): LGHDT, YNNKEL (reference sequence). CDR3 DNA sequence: TGTGCCGGTGGACTAGCCGACACAGATACGCAGTATTTT. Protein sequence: CAGGLADTDTQYF.

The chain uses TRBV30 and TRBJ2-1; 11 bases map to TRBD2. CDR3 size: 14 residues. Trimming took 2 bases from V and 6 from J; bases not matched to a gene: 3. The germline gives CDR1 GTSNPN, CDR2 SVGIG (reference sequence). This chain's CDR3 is CAWSRSGGANEQFF. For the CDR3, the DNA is TGTGCCTGGAGTCGTAGCGGGGGGGCCAATGAGCAGTTCTTC.

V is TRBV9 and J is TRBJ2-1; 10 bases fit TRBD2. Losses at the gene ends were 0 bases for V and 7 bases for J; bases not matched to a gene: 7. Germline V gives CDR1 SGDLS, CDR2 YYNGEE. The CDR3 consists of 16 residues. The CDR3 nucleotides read TGTGCCAGCAGCGTAGCTACTAGCGGGGTCATGAATGAGCAGTTCTTC. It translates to CASSVATSGVMNEQFF.

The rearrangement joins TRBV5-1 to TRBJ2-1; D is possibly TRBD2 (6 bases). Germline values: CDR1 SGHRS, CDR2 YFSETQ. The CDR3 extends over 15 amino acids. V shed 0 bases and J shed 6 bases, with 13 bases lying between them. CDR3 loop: CASSLGGAGGNEQFF. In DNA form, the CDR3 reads TGCGCCAGCAGCTTGGGCGGGGCCGGGGGCAATGAGCAGTTCTTC.

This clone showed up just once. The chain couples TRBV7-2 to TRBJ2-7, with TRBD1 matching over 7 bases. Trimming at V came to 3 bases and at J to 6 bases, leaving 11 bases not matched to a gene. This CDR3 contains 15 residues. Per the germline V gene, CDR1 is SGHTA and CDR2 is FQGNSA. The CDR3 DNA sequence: TGTGCCAGCAGCTTGCGTCGTCAGGGGGAATCCGAGCAGTACTTC. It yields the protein CASSLRRQGESEQYF. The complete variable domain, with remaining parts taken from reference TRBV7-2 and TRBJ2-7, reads GAGVSQSPSNKVTEKGKDVELRCDPISGHTALYWYRQSLGQGLEFLIYFQGNSAPDKSGLPSDRFSAERTGGSVSTLTIQRTQQEDSAVYLCASSLRRQGESEQYFGPGTRLTVT.

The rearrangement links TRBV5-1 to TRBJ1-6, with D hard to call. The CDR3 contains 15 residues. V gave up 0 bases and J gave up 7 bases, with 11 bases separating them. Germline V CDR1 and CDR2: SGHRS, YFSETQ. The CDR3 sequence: CASSLGVPGNSPLHF. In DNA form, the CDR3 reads TGCGCCAGCAGCTTGGGGGTTCCGGGGAATTCACCCCTCCACTTT.

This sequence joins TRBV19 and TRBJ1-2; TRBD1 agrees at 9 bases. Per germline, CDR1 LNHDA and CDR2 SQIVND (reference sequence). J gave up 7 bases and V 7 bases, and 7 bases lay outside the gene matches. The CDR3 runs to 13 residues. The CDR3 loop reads CASKGQGVGGYTF. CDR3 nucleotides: TGTGCCAGTAAGGGACAGGGAGTAGGTGGCTACACCTTC.